This T cell receptor (beta chain) was profiled in a study of cytotoxic CD8 clonotypes in ibrutinib-treated CLL. For the study at large: Mean productive templates were roughly 280,000; mean productive rearrangements were roughly 94,000.

Using immunoSEQ multiplex PCR, the repertoire was profiled, and TCRdb retains in-frame clones only, with some absent. Of roughly 15,000 clones detected, roughly 66% appear once; the ten largest clones hold 12%. The CDR3 loop spans 11 amino acids. V shed 3 bases and J shed 6 bases, with 9 bases lying between them. Germline V gives CDR1 GTSNPN, CDR2 SVGIG (reference sequence). The receptor was isolated from a human donor with chronic lymphocytic leukemia. Sequences were derived from PBMCs, sampled before ibrutinib treatment. The rearrangement links TRBV30 to TRBJ2-7; D remains ambiguous. CDR3 protein: CAWRMRSEQYF. Written as DNA, the CDR3 is TGTGCCTGGAGGATGAGGTCCGAGCAGTACTTC. Together with reference TRBV30 and TRBJ2-7, the CDR3 gives the full variable domain: SQTIHQWPATLVQPVGSPLSLECTVEGTSNPNLYWYRQAAGRGLQLLFYSVGIGQISSEVPQNLSASRPQDRQFILSSKKLLLSDSGFYLCAWRMRSEQYFGPGTRLTVT.